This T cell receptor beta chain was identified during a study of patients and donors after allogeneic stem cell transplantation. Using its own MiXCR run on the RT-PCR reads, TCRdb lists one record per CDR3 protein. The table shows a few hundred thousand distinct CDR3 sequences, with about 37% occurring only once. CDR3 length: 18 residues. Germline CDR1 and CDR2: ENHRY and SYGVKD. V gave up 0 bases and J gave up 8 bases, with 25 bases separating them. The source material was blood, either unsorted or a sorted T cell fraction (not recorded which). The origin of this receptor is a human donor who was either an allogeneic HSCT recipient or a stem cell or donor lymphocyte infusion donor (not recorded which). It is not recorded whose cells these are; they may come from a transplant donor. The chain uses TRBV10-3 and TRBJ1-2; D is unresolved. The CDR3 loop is CAISESVPGRRIRQGYTF. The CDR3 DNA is TGTGCCATCAGTGAGTCGGTTCCGGGCCGAAGAATCCGGCAAGGCTACACCTTC.